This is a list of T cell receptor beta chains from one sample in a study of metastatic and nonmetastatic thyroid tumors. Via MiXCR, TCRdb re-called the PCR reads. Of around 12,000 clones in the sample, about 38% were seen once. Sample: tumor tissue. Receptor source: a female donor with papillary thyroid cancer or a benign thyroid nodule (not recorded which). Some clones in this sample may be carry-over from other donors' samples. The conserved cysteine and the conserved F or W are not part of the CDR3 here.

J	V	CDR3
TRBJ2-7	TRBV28	ASSSWTSSYEQY
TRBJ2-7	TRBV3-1	ASSPGLQESYEQY
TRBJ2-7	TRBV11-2	ASSLVGGGTTTYEQY
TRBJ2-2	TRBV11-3	ASSLSGGQTGELF
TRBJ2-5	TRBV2	ASSGLAGEETQY
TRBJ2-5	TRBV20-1	SAVSGREETQY
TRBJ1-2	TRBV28	ASSPPIAFGYT
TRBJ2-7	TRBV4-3	ASSQVGTPWEQY
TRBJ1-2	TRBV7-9	ASSPGTDYGYT
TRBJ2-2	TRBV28	ASTHRDFTGELF
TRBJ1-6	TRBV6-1	ASRATGAISPLH
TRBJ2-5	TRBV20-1	SARDNSGRASRGETQY
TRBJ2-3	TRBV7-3	ASSLTGQLTDTQY
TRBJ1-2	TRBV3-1	ASSQASGQGLYT
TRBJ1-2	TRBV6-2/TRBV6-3	ASSYAVGGYGYT
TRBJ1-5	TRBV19	ASSPLWSGGSNQPQH
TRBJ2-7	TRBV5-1	ASSLYGGEQGAHEQY
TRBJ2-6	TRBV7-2	ASSSGVSGANVLT
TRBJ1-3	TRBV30	AWRSSPGSGNTIY
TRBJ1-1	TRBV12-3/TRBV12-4	ASTMTGGLTEAF
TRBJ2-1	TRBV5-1	ASSLVTGSDEQF
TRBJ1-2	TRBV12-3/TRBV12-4	ASWWRLYGYT
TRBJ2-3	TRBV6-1	ASSGGTDGVDTQY
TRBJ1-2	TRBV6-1	ASTRDSLDGYT
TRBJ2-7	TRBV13	ASALLGALGSEQY
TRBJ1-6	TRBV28	ASSSWTSLH
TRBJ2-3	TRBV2	ASKEGTGGPTDTQY
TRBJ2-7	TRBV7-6	ASTPGGLASEQY
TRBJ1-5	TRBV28	ASSLSLVGQPQH
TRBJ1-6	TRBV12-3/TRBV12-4	ASSLGTGSSYNSPLH
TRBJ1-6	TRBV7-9	ASSLGQGWSPLH
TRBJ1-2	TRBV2	ASIGPVYGYT
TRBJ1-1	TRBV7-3	ASRSDRVAPEAF
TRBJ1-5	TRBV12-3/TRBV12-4	ASSLMGGGGTQPQH
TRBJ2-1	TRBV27	ASASDGAGGSYNEQF
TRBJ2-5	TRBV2	ASSRDLQETQY
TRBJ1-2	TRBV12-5	ASGLYGLQTNYGYT
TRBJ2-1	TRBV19	ASTLGGNLYNEQF
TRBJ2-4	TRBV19	ACLDRAKNIQY
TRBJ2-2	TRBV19	ASSMRQGSGELF
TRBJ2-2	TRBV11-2	ASSLVAESNTGELF